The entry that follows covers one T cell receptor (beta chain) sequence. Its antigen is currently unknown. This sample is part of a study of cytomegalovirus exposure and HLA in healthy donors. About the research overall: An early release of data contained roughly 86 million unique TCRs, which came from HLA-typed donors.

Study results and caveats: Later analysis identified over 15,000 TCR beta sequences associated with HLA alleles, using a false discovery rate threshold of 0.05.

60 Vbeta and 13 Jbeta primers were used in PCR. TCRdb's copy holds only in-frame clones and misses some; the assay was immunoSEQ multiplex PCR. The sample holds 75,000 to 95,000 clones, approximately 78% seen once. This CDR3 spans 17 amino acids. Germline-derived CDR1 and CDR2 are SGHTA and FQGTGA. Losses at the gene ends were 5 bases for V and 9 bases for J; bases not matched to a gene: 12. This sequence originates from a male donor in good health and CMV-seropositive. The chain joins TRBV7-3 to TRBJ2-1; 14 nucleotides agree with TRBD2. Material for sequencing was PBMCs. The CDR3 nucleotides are TGTGCCAGCAGCCCCCCTGGACTAGCGGGGGGTCAGGGTGAGCAGTTCTTC. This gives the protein CASSPPGLAGGQGEQFF. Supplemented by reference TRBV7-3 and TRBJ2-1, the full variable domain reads GAGVSQTPSNKVTEKGKYVELRCDPISGHTALYWYRQSLGQGPEFLIYFQGTGAADDSGLPNDRFFAVRPEGSVSTLKIQRTERGDSAVYLCASSPPGLAGGQGEQFFGPGTRLTVL.